This note documents a single T cell receptor beta chain sequence. The entry originates in a study of response to subunit inactivated influenza vaccine. MiXCR, run by TCRdb on the RT-PCR reads, gives a single entry per CDR3 protein. Seen here are 500,000 to 700,000 distinct CDR3 sequences, approximately 24% observed once, and the top ten hold 2.5% to 3%. Germline V gives CDR1 SGDLS, CDR2 YYNGEE. Trimming removed 3 bases from V and 5 bases from J; junction bases left unmatched: 5. This CDR3 region has 15 residues. This same sample was also part of a study on T cells expressing NK-cell markers. That paper adds: UMIs accompanied the 5'RACE template switching by which TCR beta cDNA was made.

The V gene is TRBV9, the J gene TRBJ2-3; 11 bases match TRBD2. This specimen consisted of CD4+ T cells sorted from PBMCs, obtained 11 to 12 days after vaccination. The receptor was isolated from a man aged 45-65 years who received an inactivated influenza vaccine. CDR3 sequence reads: CASSEHGTSGDTQYF. In DNA, the CDR3 is TGTGCCAGCAGCGAACATGGGACTAGCGGAGATACGCAGTATTTT.